The sequence of this TCR beta chain was determined in a study of T cell responses to AZD1222 COVID-19 vaccine. Produced via immunoSEQ multiplex PCR; TCRdb's table is partial and in-frame only. The table includes 72,000 or so clones, 90% detected once. Trimming took 6 bases from V and 2 from J, leaving 10 bases between them. CDR1 MNHEY and CDR2 SVGAGI come from the germline V gene. CDR3 length: 13 amino acids. V gene TRBV6-5 combines with J gene TRBJ1-1; D is undetermined. The clonotype was recovered from an adult in good health. The source was peripheral blood, collected on day 0 of AZD1222 vaccination. The CDR3 is CASRSVINTEAFF. The CDR3 nucleotides read TGTGCCAGCAGGTCCGTCATTAACACTGAAGCTTTCTTT.